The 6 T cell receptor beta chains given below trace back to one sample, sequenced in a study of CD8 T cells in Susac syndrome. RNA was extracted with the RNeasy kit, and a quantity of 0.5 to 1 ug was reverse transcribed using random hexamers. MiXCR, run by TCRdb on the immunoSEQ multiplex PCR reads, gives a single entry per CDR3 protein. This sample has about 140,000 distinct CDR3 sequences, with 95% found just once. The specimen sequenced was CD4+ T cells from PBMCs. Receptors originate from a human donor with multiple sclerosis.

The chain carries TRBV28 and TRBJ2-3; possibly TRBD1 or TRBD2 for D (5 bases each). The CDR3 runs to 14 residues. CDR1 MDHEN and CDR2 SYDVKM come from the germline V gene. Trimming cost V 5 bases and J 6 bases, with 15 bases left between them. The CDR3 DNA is TGTGCCAGCAGTCCCTCCGATGGGACCGATACGCAGTATTTT. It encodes CASSPSDGTDTQYF.

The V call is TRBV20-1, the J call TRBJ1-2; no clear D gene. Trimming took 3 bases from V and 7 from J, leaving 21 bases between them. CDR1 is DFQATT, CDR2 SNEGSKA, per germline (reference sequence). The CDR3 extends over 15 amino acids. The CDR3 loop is CSASSGGTSLGGYTF. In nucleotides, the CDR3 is TGCAGTGCTAGCTCGGGCGGAACTTCCCTAGGTGGCTACACCTTC.

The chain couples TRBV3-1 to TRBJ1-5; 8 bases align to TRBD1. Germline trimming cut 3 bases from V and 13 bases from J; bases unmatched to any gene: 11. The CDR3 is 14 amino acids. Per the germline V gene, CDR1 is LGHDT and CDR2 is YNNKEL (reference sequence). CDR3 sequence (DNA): TGTGCCAGCAGCCATGGAGACAGGGGTTTCGTGCAGCATTTT. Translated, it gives CASSHGDRGFVQHF.

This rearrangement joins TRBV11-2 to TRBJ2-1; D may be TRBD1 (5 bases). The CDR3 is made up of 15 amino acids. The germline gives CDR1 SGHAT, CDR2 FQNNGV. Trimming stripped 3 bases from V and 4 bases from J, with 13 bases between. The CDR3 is CASSLVPTGYNEQFF. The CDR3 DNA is TGTGCCAGCAGCTTGGTACCAACAGGATACAATGAGCAGTTCTTC.

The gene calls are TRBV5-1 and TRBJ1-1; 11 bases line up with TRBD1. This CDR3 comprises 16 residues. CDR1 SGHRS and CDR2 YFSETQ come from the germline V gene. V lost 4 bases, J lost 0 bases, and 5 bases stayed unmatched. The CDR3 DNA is TGCGCCAGCAGCCATGGACAGGGGGCCTTGAACACTGAAGCTTTCTTT. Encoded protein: CASSHGQGALNTEAFF.

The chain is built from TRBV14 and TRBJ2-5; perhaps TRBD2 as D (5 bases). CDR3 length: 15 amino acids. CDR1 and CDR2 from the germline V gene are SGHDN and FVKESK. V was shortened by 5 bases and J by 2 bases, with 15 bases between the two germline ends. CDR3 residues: CASSFGLLPQETQYF. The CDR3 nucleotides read TGTGCCAGCAGCTTCGGACTCCTCCCGCAAGAGACCCAGTACTTC.